This is a list of T cell receptor beta chains from one sample in a study of cytomegalovirus exposure and HLA in healthy donors. The data were produced by immunoSEQ multiplex PCR, yet TCRdb's version contains in-frame clones alone and is incomplete. The sample lists 150,000 to 180,000 clones; 74% were seen once. Sequenced: PBMCs. The receptors shown here come from a man aged 25-40 years in good health and CMV-seronegative. Each CDR3 is given with its conserved first and last residue. D genes are given only for firm matches. Some rows have no size entry. The others give once, few or many, or a class for an expanded clone.

>NA|TRBJ1-2|TRBD1|16|TRBV19
CASSTGGPTSSYGYPF
TGTGCCAGTAGTACAGGGGGCCCGACGTCATCCTATGGCTACCCCTTC
>once|TRBJ2-1|NA|14|TRBV5-4
CASSLNRVGNEQFF
TGTGCCAGCAGCTTGAACAGGGTAGGCAATGAGCAGTTCTTC
>once|TRBJ1-1|NA|14|TRBV30
CAWSRTDVNTEAFF
TGTGCCTGGAGCCGGACAGATGTTAACACTGAAGCTTTCTTT
>NA|TRBJ2-1|NA|16|TRBV7-2
CASSPLGGASYNEQFF
TGTGCCAGCAGCCCACTTGGGGGGGCTTCCTACAATGAGCAGTTCTTC
>NA|TRBJ1-3|NA|14|TRBV5-1
CASSPTPGGDTIYF
TGCGCCAGCAGCCCAACCCCGGGAGGTGACACCATATATTTT
>few|TRBJ1-1|NA|15|TRBV18
CASSPRRQGTTEAFF
TGTGCCAGCTCACCACGCCGGCAGGGCACCACTGAAGCTTTCTTT
>once|TRBJ2-1|NA|14|TRBV7-2
CASRVRQQYNEQFF
TGTGCCAGCAGAGTAAGACAGCAATACAATGAGCAGTTCTTC
>NA|TRBJ2-7|NA|13|TRBV5-8
CASRRPGSYEQYF
TGTGCCAGCAGGAGACCAGGGTCCTACGAGCAGTACTTC
>NA|TRBJ2-7|TRBD1|14|TRBV6-6
CASSYRDRSYEQYF
TGTGCCAGCAGTTACCGGGACAGATCCTACGAGCAGTACTTC
>NA|TRBJ2-7|TRBD1|15|TRBV11-3
CASSPAGTASYEQYF
TGTGCCAGCAGCCCCGCCGGGACAGCTTCCTACGAGCAGTACTTC
>few|TRBJ1-4|NA|11|TRBV9
CASSTGGELFF
TGTGCCAGCAGCACCGGAGGGGAACTGTTTTTT
>NA|TRBJ2-2|NA|15|TRBV14
CASSQSASNTGELFF
TGTGCCAGCAGCCAGTCTGCGTCGAACACCGGGGAGCTGTTTTTT
>NA|TRBJ2-7|TRBD2|13|TRBV6-4
CASSREALWKQYF
TGTGCCAGCAGTCGGGAGGCCCTCTGGAAGCAGTACTTC
>NA|TRBJ1-5|NA|10|TRBV27
CASGGGPQHF
TGTGCCAGTGGGGGGGGGCCCCAGCATTTT
>NA|TRBJ1-2|NA|14|TRBV9
CASSPGGGWDGYTF
TGTGCCAGCAGCCCCGGGGGGGGATGGGATGGCTACACCTTC
>NA|TRBJ1-2|NA|15|TRBV19
CASSIDKRWPGGYTF
TGTGCCAGTAGTATAGATAAGCGGTGGCCAGGAGGCTACACCTTC
>NA|TRBJ1-2|TRBD1|12|TRBV27
CASRGTGGGYTF
TGTGCCAGCAGGGGGACAGGCGGTGGCTACACCTTC
>NA|TRBJ2-7|TRBD1|14|TRBV7-2
CASSPGQGAYEQYF
TGTGCCAGCAGCCCTGGGCAGGGGGCATACGAGCAGTACTTC
>NA|TRBJ1-1|NA|14|TRBV6-1
CASSELEERTEAFF
TGTGCCAGCAGTGAACTGGAGGAGAGAACTGAAGCTTTCTTT
>once|TRBJ2-5|TRBD1|14|TRBV5-6
CASSLAGGQETQYF
TGTGCCAGCAGCTTGGCAGGGGGTCAAGAGACCCAGTACTTC
>NA|TRBJ2-5|NA|15|TRBV9
CASSVEDSREETQYF
TGTGCCAGCAGCGTAGAGGACAGCAGAGAAGAGACCCAGTACTTC
>few|TRBJ2-7|TRBD1|15|TRBV9
CASSVAGTGGYEQYF
TGTGCCAGCAGCGTAGCCGGGACAGGGGGTTACGAGCAGTACTTC
>NA|TRBJ2-7|TRBD2|14|TRBV6-1
CASSRTSGAYEQYF
TGTGCCAGCAGTAGGACTAGCGGGGCCTACGAGCAGTACTTC
>NA|TRBJ2-5|NA|14|TRBV6-1
CASTYSGTPGTQYF
TGTGCCAGCACATATTCCGGGACACCTGGGACCCAGTACTTC
>NA|TRBJ1-6|NA|15|TRBV19
CASSPGGGPNSPLHF
TGTGCCAGTAGCCCTGGGGGCGGGCCCAATTCACCCCTCCACTTT
>NA|TRBJ2-7|TRBD1|14|TRBV19
CASTRTGGRNEQYF
TGTGCCAGTACCCGGACAGGGGGCCGGAACGAGCAGTACTTC
>NA|TRBJ1-2|TRBD1|16|TRBV6-1
CASSEIPGQDFYGYTF
TGTGCCAGCAGTGAAATCCCGGGACAGGACTTCTATGGCTACACCTTC
>NA|TRBJ2-3|NA|14|TRBV28
CASRRGTVTDTQYF
TGTGCCAGCAGACGGGGGACGGTTACAGATACGCAGTATTTT
>NA|TRBJ2-5|NA|11|TRBV6-1
CTGRREETQYF
TGTACGGGGAGGAGGGAAGAGACCCAGTACTTC
>NA|TRBJ1-3|NA|15|TRBV10-3
CAISESRSSGNTMYF
TGTGCCATCAGTGAGTCAAGGAGCTCTGGAAACACCATGTATTTT
>NA|TRBJ2-7|NA|14|TRBV5-1
CASSLSGQAYEQYF
TGCGCCAGCAGCTTGTCTGGCCAGGCCTACGAGCAGTACTTC
>NA|TRBJ1-6|NA|15|TRBV2
CASSERGVYNSPLHF
TGTGCCAGCAGTGAACGGGGAGTTTATAATTCACCCCTCCACTTT
>NA|TRBJ2-5|TRBD2|18|TRBV7-9
CASSFLGRASGVGETQYF
TGTGCCAGCAGCTTTCTGGGTCGGGCTAGCGGCGTAGGGGAGACCCAGTACTTC
>NA|TRBJ1-5|NA|18|TRBV12-1
CASSFSGTGDHGNQPQHF
TGTGCCAGCAGCTTCTCGGGGACAGGGGATCATGGCAATCAGCCCCAGCATTTT
>NA|TRBJ1-4|NA|13|TRBV7-9
CASSPRYNEKLFF
TGTGCCAGCAGCCCTCGCTATAATGAAAAACTGTTTTTT
>NA|TRBJ1-2|NA|14|TRBV5-4
CASSFRETNYGYTF
TGTGCCAGCAGCTTCAGGGAAACTAACTATGGCTACACCTTC
>NA|TRBJ2-1|NA|16|TRBV5-6
CASSLGRHSSYNEQFF
TGTGCCAGCAGCTTGGGACGGCACAGCTCCTACAATGAGCAGTTCTTC
>NA|TRBJ2-7|TRBD1|17|TRBV4-1
CASSLLTGTGAIYEQYF
TGCGCCAGCAGCCTTCTAACCGGGACAGGGGCAATCTACGAGCAGTACTTC
>NA|TRBJ1-1|TRBD1|16|TRBV6-6
CASSYSQGAGRTEAFF
TGTGCCAGCAGTTATAGTCAGGGGGCAGGTAGGACTGAAGCTTTCTTT
>NA|TRBJ1-1|TRBD1|15|TRBV18
CASSLPGGADTEAFF
TGTGCCAGCTCACTCCCAGGGGGCGCGGACACTGAAGCTTTCTTT
>NA|TRBJ2-5|TRBD2|15|TRBV5-1
CASSFSGGYQETQYF
TGCGCCAGCAGCTTTAGCGGGGGGTACCAAGAGACCCAGTACTTC
>once|TRBJ1-2|NA|12|TRBV6-6
CASSPAGNGYTF
TGTGCCAGCAGCCCGGCGGGGAATGGCTACACCTTC
>few|TRBJ1-1|NA|13|TRBV5-4
CASSLERNTEAFF
TGTGCCAGCAGCTTGGAGCGCAACACTGAAGCTTTCTTT
>NA|TRBJ1-1|NA|14|TRBV19
CASSTKPGGTEAFF
TGTGCCAGTAGCACCAAGCCGGGGGGTACTGAAGCTTTCTTT
>few|TRBJ1-5|NA|18|TRBV2
CASSEGRWETLSNQPQHF
TGTGCCAGCAGCGAGGGTCGCTGGGAAACTCTGAGCAATCAGCCCCAGCATTTT
>NA|TRBJ1-5|NA|14|TRBV7-9
CASSLGSGNQPQHF
TGTGCCAGCAGCTTAGGATCAGGGAATCAGCCCCAGCATTTT
>NA|TRBJ2-3|NA|14|TRBV7-9
CASSPAVTSGTQYF
TGTGCCAGCAGCCCAGCAGTAACCTCGGGTACGCAGTATTTT
>NA|TRBJ2-2|NA|15|TRBV5-4
CASSPTSANTGELFF
TGTGCCAGCAGCCCGACTAGTGCGAACACCGGGGAGCTGTTTTTT
>NA|TRBJ2-2|NA|16|TRBV9
CASSVGAGRNTGELFF
TGTGCCAGCAGCGTAGGGGCAGGGCGGAACACCGGGGAGCTGTTTTTT
>NA|TRBJ2-1|TRBD1|16|TRBV7-9
CASSLGRQGLGNEQFF
TGTGCCAGCAGCTTAGGCCGACAGGGGTTAGGCAATGAGCAGTTCTTC
>few|TRBJ1-2|TRBD1|15|TRBV18
CASSPQTGVDYGYTF
TGTGCCAGCTCACCACAGACAGGGGTAGACTATGGCTACACCTTC
>NA|TRBJ2-3|TRBD1|15|TRBV6-5
CASSNGQGSTDTQYF
TGTGCCAGCAGTAACGGACAGGGTAGCACAGATACGCAGTATTTT